This TCR beta chain was sequenced for a study of a mutant IDH1 vaccine in newly diagnosed glioma. Study overall: Vaccination followed radiotherapy alone by 4-6 weeks, or accompanied temozolomide cycles. Sex among treated patients split roughly 62% male, around 40% female; mean age was approximately 40 years.

This clone was recorded once. Antigen specificity is unknown. Profiling relied on immunoSEQ multiplex PCR, and the TCRdb table lists in-frame clones only, not all of them. The data show about 120,000 clones, over 75% seen once. Documented time point: week 11, during vaccination. Every vaccination contained 300 ug of the mutant IDH1 20-mer peptide and was paired with topical imiquimod. The TCR originated in a man aged 35 to 55 with glioma. Specimen: PBMCs, collected from a glioma patient whose treatment included an IDH1 peptide vaccine.

The CDR3 here is CASSPGQANQGEQYF. CDR3 DNA: TGTGCCAGCTCACCCGGACAGGCCAACCAGGGCGAGCAGTACTTC. This chain connects TRBV18 to TRBJ2-7, with 7 positions matching TRBD1. CDR3 length: 15 residues. The V gene's germline CDR1 is KGHSH and CDR2 LQKENI. J lost 6 bases, V lost 3 bases, and 11 bases had no gene match.